Each of the 23 T cell receptor beta chains below was sequenced from the same sample in a study of cytomegalovirus exposure and HLA in healthy donors. The PCR used 60 Vbeta and 13 Jbeta primers. Repertoires were generated with immunoSEQ multiplex PCR, while TCRdb's copy carries only in-frame clones and drops some. This sample carries 170,000 or so clones, around 80% of them seen once, and the ten largest clones take around 6.5%. The sequencing sample was made of PBMCs. The receptors were gathered from a male donor in good health and CMV-seropositive.

The V gene is TRBV19, the J gene TRBJ2-2; 7 bases are shared with TRBD2. The CDR3 sequence is 16 residues long. Per the germline V gene, CDR1 is LNHDA and CDR2 is SQIVND (reference sequence). Trimming took 6 bases from V and 4 from J; bases not matched to a gene: 11. The CDR3 sequence is CASRVQREGFTGELFF. In nucleotides, the CDR3 is TGTGCCAGTAGGGTCCAGCGGGAAGGTTTCACCGGGGAGCTGTTTTTT.

The sample holds one count of this clone. The J gene is TRBJ1-1, the V gene TRBV4-3, with D uncertain. Germline V gives CDR1 LGHNA, CDR2 YSLEER. Between the trimmed V and J ends, which lost 2 bases and 1 base, there was a span of 17 bases. This CDR3 comprises 17 residues. Here the CDR3 reads CASSQILGQLGNTEAFF. The CDR3 bases are TGCGCCAGCAGCCAAATTCTGGGCCAACTGGGGAACACTGAAGCTTTCTTT.

The gene calls are TRBV13 and TRBJ2-7, with 7 bases matching TRBD2. The germline CDR1 and CDR2 sequences are PRHDT and FYEKMQ (reference sequence). With V trimmed by 10 bases and J by 2 bases, 11 bases remained unmatched. CDR3 length: 14 residues. The CDR3 nucleotides read TGTGCCACCACCCCGGGAGGAAAGGCCTACGAGCAGTACTTC. Encoded protein: CATTPGGKAYEQYF.

Only a few counts were recorded for this clone. This chain connects TRBV25-1 to TRBJ2-1; 7 positions agree with TRBD2. Per germline, CDR1 MGHDK and CDR2 SYGVNS. After removal of 0 bases from V and 2 bases from J, the junction contained 4 bases not matched to a gene. The CDR3 has 16 residues. The CDR3 region is CASSEYASGAYNEQFF. CDR3 DNA sequence: TGTGCCAGCAGTGAATACGCTAGCGGAGCCTACAATGAGCAGTTCTTC.

V is TRBV10-3 and J is TRBJ2-2, with 7 bases aligning to TRBD2. The V gene's germline CDR1 is ENHRY and CDR2 SYGVKD. This CDR3 region has 14 residues. After removal of 7 bases from V and 1 base from J, the junction contained 3 bases not matched to a gene. This CDR3 reads CAINLAENTGELFF. DNA for the CDR3: TGTGCCATCAACCTAGCGGAGAACACCGGGGAGCTGTTTTTT.

The chain carries TRBV7-9 and TRBJ2-7; D gene unclear. Germline V CDR1 and CDR2: SEHNR, FQNEAQ (reference sequence). The CDR3 totals 11 residues. The V gene lost 5 bases and the J gene lost 1 base, with 3 bases spanning the gap. The CDR3 reads CASSPSYEQYF. The DNA of the CDR3 is TGTGCCAGCAGCCCGTCCTACGAGCAGTACTTC. Filled out from reference TRBV7-9 and TRBJ2-7, the complete variable domain reads DTGVSQNPRHKITKRGQNVTFRCDPISEHNRLYWYRQTLGQGPEFLTYFQNEAQLEKSRLLSDRFSAERPKGSFSTLEIQRTEQGDSAMYLCASSPSYEQYFGPGTRLTVT.

This chain connects TRBV5-6 to TRBJ2-3, with 7 bases fitting TRBD2. J was trimmed by 1 base and V by 4 bases; bases with no gene match: 9. The CDR3 sequence is 16 residues long. Germline CDR1 and CDR2: SGHDT and YYEEEE. CDR3: CASSPAGTIRTDTQYF. Here the CDR3 DNA reads TGTGCCAGCAGCCCCGCGGGGACTATACGCACAGATACGCAGTATTTT.

The CDR3 sequence is CASSLDRVGSGANVLTF. CDR3 nucleotides: TGCGCCAGCAGCCTAGACAGGGTTGGCTCTGGGGCCAACGTCCTGACTTTC. The chain has TRBV5-1 and TRBJ2-6, with TRBD1 matching 7 bases. This CDR3 has 17 residues. J lost 0 bases, V lost 4 bases, and 7 bases had no gene match. Germline CDR1 and CDR2: SGHRS and YFSETQ.

CDR3 residues: CASSRGLAGPANTGELFF. The CDR3 DNA is TGTGCCAGCAGCCGAGGACTAGCGGGACCGGCGAACACCGGGGAGCTGTTTTTT. The rearrangement uses TRBV4-2 and TRBJ2-2; TRBD2 agrees at 12 bases. The junction had 6 bases not matched to a gene; V was cut back by 4 bases and J by 0 bases. Germline CDR1 is LGHNA and CDR2 is YNFKEQ. CDR3 size: 18 residues.

DNA of the CDR3: TGTGCCATTGGGCTAGCGGGAGGGAGGAGCTCCTACGAGCAGTACTTC. Translated, it gives CAIGLAGGRSSYEQYF. The chain uses TRBV5-4 and TRBJ2-7; 12 bases are shared with TRBD2. This CDR3 is 16 amino acids long. Per the germline V gene, CDR1 is SGHNT and CDR2 is YYREEE (reference sequence). Losses at the gene ends were 9 bases for V and 0 bases for J; bases not matched to a gene: 10.

The V and J genes are TRBV6-1 and TRBJ1-2; D possibly corresponds to TRBD1 (5 bases). The CDR3 length is 13 residues. V lost 7 bases and J 8 bases, leaving 17 bases between the germline ends. Germline CDR1 is MNHNS and CDR2 is SASEGT. CDR3: CASIEGWGMGYTF. CDR3 coding DNA: TGTGCCAGCATCGAAGGCTGGGGCATGGGCTACACCTTC.

The chain employs TRBV14 and TRBJ2-7; 7 bases align to TRBD1. With V trimmed by 4 bases and J by 6 bases, 9 bases remained unmatched. CDR3 length: 14 residues. CDR1 SGHDN and CDR2 FVKESK come from the germline V gene. CDR3 nucleotides: TGTGCCAGCAGCCTAACAGGGGACCTTATCGAGCAGTACTTC. This sequence encodes CASSLTGDLIEQYF.

V usage is TRBV28 and J usage is TRBJ2-7; 12 bases line up with TRBD2. After removal of 6 bases from V and 11 bases from J, the junction contained 8 bases not matched to a gene. The germline CDR1 and CDR2 sequences are MDHEN and SYDVKM. This CDR3 is 13 amino acids long. CDR3 in amino acids: CASSLTSGRMEYF. As DNA, the CDR3 is TGTGCCAGCAGCCTCACTAGCGGGAGGATGGAGTACTTC.

The V call is TRBV7-9, the J call TRBJ1-5; perhaps TRBD1 as D (6 bases). The CDR3 loop spans 14 amino acids. Trimming removed 5 bases at V and 6 bases at J, with 14 bases between. Germline CDR1 SEHNR, CDR2 FQNEAQ (reference sequence). CDR3 bases: TGTGCCAGCAGCACTAGCGAGGGGGGTCAGCCCCAGCATTTT. Protein sequence: CASSTSEGGQPQHF.

This clone appeared a few times. V is TRBV5-1 and J is TRBJ2-2, with D unclear. The CDR3 sequence is 15 residues long. Germline V lookup: CDR1 SGHRS, CDR2 YFSETQ. Trimming removed 0 bases from V and 4 bases from J, with 10 bases in between. The CDR3 DNA follows: TGCGCCAGCAGCTTGGGACAAATGGGCACCGGGGAGCTGTTTTTT. It codes for CASSLGQMGTGELFF.

The rearrangement uses TRBV11-3 and TRBJ2-6; D not certain. This CDR3 contains 17 residues. CDR1 and CDR2 (germline): SGHNT, YENEEA. V lost 1 base, J lost 0 bases, and 10 bases lay in between. The CDR3 spells CASSLVDSSSGANVLTF. The CDR3 DNA sequence: TGTGCCAGCAGCTTAGTTGACTCCAGCTCTGGGGCCAACGTCCTGACTTTC.

The chain couples TRBV28 to TRBJ1-1; D is possibly TRBD1 (5 bases). Trimming removed 7 bases at V and 4 bases at J, with 10 bases between. The CDR3 spans 12 residues. Per germline, CDR1 MDHEN and CDR2 SYDVKM. CDR3 in amino acids: CASIRVGTEAFF. The CDR3 DNA reads as TGTGCCAGCATCAGGGTTGGCACTGAAGCTTTCTTT.

The DNA for the CDR3 is TGTGCCAGCAGCTTGGCAGTTGGCAGGGCTGACGAGCAGTACTTC. Its protein is CASSLAVGRADEQYF. The chain combines TRBV7-2 with TRBJ2-7; possibly TRBD1 for D (5 bases). With 3 bases removed from V and 5 bases from J, the gap between germline ends came to 17 bases. The CDR3 length is 15 residues. CDR1 and CDR2 (germline): SGHTA, FQGNSA.

Here the CDR3 reads CASRGRAGRAAGTDTQYF. CDR3 bases: TGTGCCAGCAGGGGGCGAGCCGGGAGGGCCGCGGGCACAGATACGCAGTATTTT. The rearrangement links TRBV28 to TRBJ2-3; 8 bases fit TRBD2. This CDR3 has 18 residues. Germline CDR1 reads MDHEN; CDR2 reads SYDVKM. The ends lost 6 bases at V and 1 base at J; junction bases unmatched: 15.

This chain links TRBV27 with TRBJ2-1, with TRBD2 identical over 14 bases. Per the germline V gene, CDR1 is MNHEY and CDR2 is SMNVEV (reference sequence). V gave up 3 bases and J gave up 8 bases; unmatched junction bases: 0. The CDR3 runs to 14 residues. The CDR3 is CASSLGLAGDEQFF. The CDR3, as DNA: TGTGCCAGCAGTTTGGGACTAGCGGGAGATGAGCAGTTCTTC.

The chain is built from TRBV28 and TRBJ2-7, with 9 positions matching TRBD1. The ends lost 6 bases at V and 4 bases at J; junction bases unmatched: 10. This CDR3 is built from 15 residues. CDR1 MDHEN and CDR2 SYDVKM come from the germline V gene. The CDR3 loop is CASRVLGQGKYEQYF. In DNA, the CDR3 is TGTGCCAGCAGGGTGCTCGGACAGGGGAAATACGAGCAGTACTTC.

The rearrangement uses TRBV11-3 and TRBJ2-3, with TRBD1 matching over 7 bases. The CDR3 sequence is 17 residues long. Germline trimming cut 5 bases from V and 2 bases from J; bases unmatched to any gene: 13. The germline V gene encodes CDR1 SGHNT and CDR2 YENEEA. The CDR3 sequence is CASSPRTGEGITDTQYF. For the CDR3, the DNA is TGTGCCAGCAGCCCCCGCACAGGGGAAGGTATCACAGATACGCAGTATTTT. Supplemented by reference TRBV11-3 and TRBJ2-3, the full variable domain reads EAGVVQSPRYKIIEKKQPVAFWCNPISGHNTLYWYLQNLGQGPELLIRYENEEAVDDSQLPKDRFSAERLKGVDSTLKIQPAELGDSAVYLCASSPRTGEGITDTQYFGPGTRLTVL.

Here the CDR3 reads CASSPRGLAGVTDTQYF. CDR3 in DNA: TGTGCCAGCAGCCCGAGGGGCCTAGCGGGGGTCACAGATACGCAGTATTTT. J is TRBJ2-3 and V is TRBV5-8; TRBD2 matches 10 bases. Germline-derived CDR1 and CDR2 are SGHTS and YDEGEE. The CDR3 has 17 residues. V shed 4 bases, J shed 2 bases, and the junction held 10 bases outside the gene matches.